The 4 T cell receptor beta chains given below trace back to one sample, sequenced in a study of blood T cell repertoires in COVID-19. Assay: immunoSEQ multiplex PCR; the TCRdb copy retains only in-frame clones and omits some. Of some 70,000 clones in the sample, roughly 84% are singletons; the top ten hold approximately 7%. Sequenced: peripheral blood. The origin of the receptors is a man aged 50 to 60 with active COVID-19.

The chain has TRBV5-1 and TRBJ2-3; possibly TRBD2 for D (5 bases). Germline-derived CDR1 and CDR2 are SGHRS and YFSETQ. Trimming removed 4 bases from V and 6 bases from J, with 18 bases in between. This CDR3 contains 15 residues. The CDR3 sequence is CASSLLGSGVDTQYF. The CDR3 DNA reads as TGCGCCAGCAGCCTCCTAGGGAGCGGAGTTGATACGCAGTATTTT.

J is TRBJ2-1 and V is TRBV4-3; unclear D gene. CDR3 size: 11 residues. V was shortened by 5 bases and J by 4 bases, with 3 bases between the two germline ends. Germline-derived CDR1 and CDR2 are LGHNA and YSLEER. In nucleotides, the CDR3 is TGCGCCAGCAGCGAGTACAATGAGCAGTTCTTC. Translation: CASSEYNEQFF.

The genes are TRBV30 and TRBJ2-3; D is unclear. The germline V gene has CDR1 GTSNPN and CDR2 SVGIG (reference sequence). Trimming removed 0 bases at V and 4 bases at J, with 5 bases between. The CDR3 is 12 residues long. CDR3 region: CAWSVLSDTQYF. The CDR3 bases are TGTGCCTGGAGTGTACTCTCAGATACGCAGTATTTT.

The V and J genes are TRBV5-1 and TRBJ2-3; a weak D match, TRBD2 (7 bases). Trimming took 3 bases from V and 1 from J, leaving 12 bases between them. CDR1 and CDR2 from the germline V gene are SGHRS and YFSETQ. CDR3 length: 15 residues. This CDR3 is CASSWAGAGTDTQYF. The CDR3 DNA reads TGCGCCAGCAGCTGGGCGGGGGCGGGCACAGATACGCAGTATTTT. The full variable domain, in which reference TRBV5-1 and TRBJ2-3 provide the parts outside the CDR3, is KAGVTQTPRYLIKTRGQQVTLSCSPISGHRSVSWYQQTPGQGLQFLFEYFSETQRNKGNFPGRFSGRQFSNSRSEMNVSTLELGDSALYLCASSWAGAGTDTQYFGPGTRLTVL.